This T cell receptor (beta chain) derives from a study of T cells in localized non-small cell lung cancer. As for this clone: The antigen remains undetermined.

TCRdb keeps only in-frame clones here, not all; method: immunoSEQ multiplex PCR. In the table there are about 1,800 clones, approximately 25% of which are singletons. Germline V gene data show CDR1 as MDHEN and CDR2 as SYDVKM. The length of the CDR3 is 18 residues. V trimming: 6 bases; J trimming: 0 bases; junction bases outside the gene matches: 10. Study outcomes and limitations: Heterogeneity cannot be ruled out, as sequencing used one tumor region only. Higher blood T cell density went with longer overall survival. Uninvolved nearby lung showed the greatest T cell clonality, exceeding that found in tumor. Appearance in adjacent lung was seen for a median 57 of the top 100 tumor clones.

This chain joins TRBV28 and TRBJ2-6; 8 bases are a match to TRBD1. The material sequenced was lung tumor tissue, taken before any cancer treatment. The receptor comes from a woman aged 35-70 years with stage I lung adenocarcinoma. The CDR3 sequence: CASRLGQGMPSGANVLTF. CDR3 DNA: TGTGCCAGCAGACTCGGACAGGGAATGCCCTCTGGGGCCAACGTCCTGACTTTC.